These 11 T cell receptor beta chains came from one sample sequenced in a study of T cell repertoires in cytomegalovirus infection. TCRdb independently ran MiXCR on the reads; one entry per CDR3 protein. The sample lists 8,000 or so distinct CDR3 sequences, 45% to 55% occurring once. Their antigens are not known. The sample was PBMCs, sequenced either directly or after in vitro stimulation (not recorded which). The source of these receptors is a human donor in good health (CMV status not recorded). Some clones in this sample may be carry-over from other donors' samples.

The chain links TRBV27 to TRBJ1-5; possible D gene TRBD1, 5 bases. Germline V gene sequence: CDR1 MNHEY, CDR2 SMNVEV (reference sequence). Trimming took off 4 bases at V and 7 bases at J, with 11 bases between the two ends. The CDR3 consists of 13 residues. CDR3 loop: CASSSGSVQPQHF. DNA for the CDR3: TGTGCCAGCAGTTCAGGGTCTGTGCAGCCCCAGCATTTT.

Of note for this clonotype: One end of the junction does not line up with germline, which may come from a read error. The rearrangement links TRBV27 to TRBJ2-3; D call uncertain. CDR3 length: 9 amino acids. The germline CDR1 and CDR2 sequences are MNHEY and SMNVEV (reference sequence). In DNA form, the CDR3 reads TGTGCCAGTCACGGAGATACGCAGTTT. Protein product: CASHGDTQF.

Note on this clonotype: This CDR3 is missing its conserved last phenylalanine or tryptophan, likely due to a read error. The gene calls are TRBV7-2 and TRBJ1-2; 7 nucleotides align to TRBD1. The trim removed 3 bases at V and 9 bases at J, leaving 25 bases unmatched. In germline, CDR1 is SGHTA, CDR2 FQGNSA. CDR3 size: 19 residues. The CDR3 loop reads CASSFGDVHQTGLGTCYTV. The CDR3 region has the DNA TGTGCCAGCAGCTTCGGGGACGTCCATCAGACAGGGTTGGGTACTTGCTACACCGTC.

This clonotype was seen at least ten times. The chain employs TRBV7-3 and TRBJ1-2; TRBD1 is a possible D gene (6 bases). Between the trimmed V and J ends, which lost 5 bases and 6 bases, there was a span of 13 bases. Germline CDR1 SGHTA, CDR2 FQGTGA. This CDR3 contains 13 residues. The CDR3 spells CASSPGRGDGYTF. The DNA for the CDR3 is TGTGCCAGCAGCCCGGGGAGGGGGGATGGCTACACCTTC.

The chain is built from TRBV28 and TRBJ2-1; D gene uncertain. This CDR3 comprises 15 residues. The V gene's germline CDR1 is MDHEN and CDR2 SYDVKM. Trimming took 7 bases from V and 0 from J, leaving 13 bases between them. The CDR3 DNA reads TGTGCCAGCAACCGTCGACGTAGCTCCTACAATGAGCAGTTCTTC. Translation: CASNRRRSSYNEQFF.

The chain couples TRBV7-3 to TRBJ2-1; 13 positions match TRBD2. The J segment lost 6 bases and the V segment lost 5 bases, leaving 4 bases of the junction unmatched. Looked up from germline, CDR1 is SGHTA and CDR2 is FQGTGA. CDR3 length: 15 amino acids. CDR3 in amino acids: CASSQRLAGGNEQFF. The CDR3 nucleotides read TGTGCCAGCAGCCAACGACTAGCGGGGGGCAATGAGCAGTTCTTC.

Details on this clonotype: The junction shows a germline mismatch at one end, possibly a read error. This chain uses TRBV7-2 with TRBJ2-1, with 7 bases identical to TRBD2. Germline CDR1 and CDR2: SGHTA and FQGNSA. This CDR3 is built from 14 residues. CDR3 protein: CDSSQAGVRNEELF. In nucleotides, the CDR3 is TGTGACAGCAGCCAGGCGGGAGTACGGAATGAGGAGTTATTC.

The chain carries TRBV28 and TRBJ2-1; possibly TRBD1 for D (5 bases). Germline CDR1 reads MDHEN; CDR2 reads SYDVKM. Deletions cut 4 bases from V and 0 bases from J, with 10 bases between. This CDR3 spans 15 amino acids. The CDR3 is CASSSQGFSYNEQFF. Here the CDR3 DNA reads TGTGCCAGCAGTTCCCAGGGATTCTCCTACAATGAGCAGTTCTTC. Full variable domain (outside the CDR3, taken from reference TRBV28 and TRBJ2-1): DVKVTQSSRYLVKRTGEKVFLECVQDMDHENMFWYRQDPGLGLRLIYFSYDVKMKEKGDIPEGYSVSREKKERFSLILESASTNQTSMYLCASSSQGFSYNEQFFGPGTRLTVL.

This clonotype was counted many times. The chain couples TRBV19 to TRBJ2-7; D tentatively fits TRBD1 or TRBD2 (6 bases each). Between the trimmed V and J ends, which lost 10 bases and 3 bases, there was a span of 16 bases. Germline CDR1 and CDR2: LNHDA and SQIVND (reference sequence). The CDR3 extends over 13 amino acids. The CDR3 is CATSAGGDYEQYF. CDR3 nucleotides: TGTGCCACCTCCGCCGGGGGCGACTACGAGCAGTACTTC.

Remarks on this clonotype: A junction end diverges from the germline sequence, so it may reflect a read error. The CDR3 nucleotides are TGTGCCTGCAGCTTAGGACCACAGTTGATCTCCTACGAGCAGTACTTC. Translating gives CACSLGPQLISYEQYF. This chain connects TRBV7-6 to TRBJ2-7; D is undetermined. Looked up from germline, CDR1 is SGHVS and CDR2 is FNYEAQ. The length of the CDR3 is 16 residues.

In regard to this clonotype: A junction boundary mismatches the germline segment, possibly from a read error. The chain carries TRBV6-5 and TRBJ1-5; TRBD1 matches 7 bases. The germline gives CDR1 MNHEY, CDR2 SVGAGI. This CDR3 has 15 amino acids. The CDR3 loop reads CSTVLLQGTNQPQNF. The CDR3 DNA follows: TGTTCCACAGTCCTCCTACAGGGGACCAATCAGCCCCAGAATTTT.